This T cell receptor (beta chain) was obtained from a study of blood T cell repertoires in COVID-19 (TCRdb year 2020). In the study overall: The collaborator samples originated in the United States, Italy and Spain and spanned the acute and convalescent phases of COVID-19. The material from the prospective study consisted of cDNA or gDNA derived from T cells, B-cell-depleted T cells, or PBMCs. The dataset comprised deeply sampled blood TCRbeta repertoires from subjects exposed to, actively infected with, or recovered from COVID-19. The repertoires were released in a freely available public database intended as a resource for research on the immune response to SARS-CoV-2. Samples were obtained from the ongoing ImmuneRACE study (first 160 participants) and from over 1,000 subjects provided by 6 global collaborators. The sample metadata nearly always contained a de-identified subject ID, COVID-19 status, age in years and sex. HLA class I and class II types, where available, came from metadata supplied by the sample provider rather than from assay-based typing. Here is what the overall study found, with its caveats: Clinical and demographic metadata were provided uncurated, with the amount varying by source and participant.

The immunoSEQ Assay, a bias-controlled multiplex PCR, was used to amplify TCRbeta CDR3 regions from genomic DNA. Per the original workflow: The number of nucleated cells in each sample was estimated by amplification of reference gene primers within the assay. To quantify the absolute abundance of each unique TCRbeta CDR3 rearrangement, sequence reads were collapsed and filtered. For each sample, productive Simpson clonality was calculated as the square root of Simpson's diversity index across productive rearrangements. TCRdb re-hosts the immuneACCESS table, in-frame sequences only. Its copies lack some clones; in the studies checked, an unresolved V gene accounts for under half of them, and the cause for the rest is not known. D and trimming come from the DNA, and the V and J calls and clone size come from that table. Recorded for this sample are around 320,000 clones; approximately 89% of them occurred a single time. Approximately 6.6% of the sample belongs to the ten largest clones.

A second Seattle source provided samples from volunteer blood donors who had recovered from COVID-19. Each collaborating institution followed its own protocols to collect whole blood in K2EDTA tubes. Collaborator samples were shipped for TCRbeta analysis as frozen whole blood, isolated PBMCs, or DNA extracted from either sample type. About this clone itself: It lacks a known antigen. No per-base quality is available; no much larger clone lies one base away.

V ends up 0 bases short and J 4 bases short, with an unmatched junction base count of 4. The germline V gene (reference sequence) yields MNHNY for CDR1 and SVGAGI for CDR2. The CDR3 numbers 16 residues from cysteine through phenylalanine. Just CDR3 DNA is preserved here, 48 bases in frame from base 1. Material: peripheral blood. This sequence uses TRBV6-6 and TRBJ1-5, with TRBD1 identical over 9 junction bases. This TCR was sampled from a woman aged 25 to 39 who had recovered from COVID-19. The CDR3 has the sequence CASSYSEGQGNQPQHF. At the DNA level, the sequence is TGTGCCAGCAGTTACTCGGAGGGACAGGGAAATCAGCCCCAGCATTTT.